This T cell receptor (beta chain) is from a study of Graves' ophthalmopathy and Graves' hyperthyroidism. On the study more broadly: Peripheral blood was obtained at first diagnosis, ahead of any treatment.

Stable hyperthyroid donors showed no ophthalmopathy during 18 months follow-up. The ends lost 4 bases at V and 5 bases at J; junction bases unmatched: 7. There are 14 residues in the CDR3. Per the germline V gene, CDR1 is DFQATT and CDR2 is SNEGSKA (reference sequence). Amplification from RNA transcripts yielded the TCR beta CDR3 regions. The authors performed first-round RT-PCR with HTBI primers and then a second-round multiplex PCR. TCRdb recomputed calls from the multiplex PCR reads with MiXCR, one row per CDR3 protein. The sample yields about 390,000 distinct CDR3 sequences, about 16% seen once. This clonotype was recorded a few times.

This receptor was obtained from a woman under 30 with stable Graves' hyperthyroidism. What was sequenced was peripheral blood. J is TRBJ1-1 and V is TRBV20-1, with 10 bases identical to TRBD1. The CDR3 spells CSAKIRQGATEAFF. The CDR3 region has the DNA TGCAGTGCTAAAATAAGACAGGGGGCTACTGAAGCTTTCTTT.